This T cell receptor (beta chain) was sequenced for a study of spatial heterogeneity in lung cancer. For the study at large: Unique TCR and UMI combinations averaged more than ten appearances each in raw reads.

This clonotype was found many times. Between the trimmed V and J ends, which lost 4 bases and 12 bases, there was a span of 16 bases. Germline CDR1 SQVTM, CDR2 ANQGSEA. This CDR3 spans 13 amino acids. Regarding time point: blood at routine non-recurrence follow-up after resection. Sequencing of whole RNA from tumor, nontumor lung or frozen PBMC involved no sorting. TCRdb fed the 5' RACE reads into MiXCR, producing one record per CDR3 protein. The table has about 52,000 distinct CDR3 sequences, around 7% seen once. This chain joins TRBV29-1 and TRBJ1-6; D may be TRBD1 (5 bases). This clonotype was sampled from a female donor with early-stage non-small cell lung cancer. The sequences come from PBMCs, collected at follow-up. This chain's CDR3 is CSVVVGGYGPLHF. In DNA, the CDR3 is TGCAGCGTTGTCGTCGGGGGGTACGGACCCCTCCACTTT.